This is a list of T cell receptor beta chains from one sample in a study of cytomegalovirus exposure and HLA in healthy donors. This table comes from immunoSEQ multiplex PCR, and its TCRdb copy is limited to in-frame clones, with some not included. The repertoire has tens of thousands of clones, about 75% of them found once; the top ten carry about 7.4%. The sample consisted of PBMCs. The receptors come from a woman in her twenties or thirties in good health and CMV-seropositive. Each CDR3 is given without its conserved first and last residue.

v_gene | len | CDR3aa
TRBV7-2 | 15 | ASSLVSGTGGIQPQH
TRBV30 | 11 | AWSGSRVGGYT
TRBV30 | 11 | AWSVRGNTEAF
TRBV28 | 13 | ASSLISRGSQPQH
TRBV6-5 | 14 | ASSYNPGPTTDTQY
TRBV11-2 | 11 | ASSLRGNDEQY
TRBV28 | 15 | ASSTPLLAGVNNEQF
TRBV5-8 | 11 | ASSFRGTGELF
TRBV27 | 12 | ASRPGQFYNEQF
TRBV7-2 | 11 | ASSKQGGNTIY
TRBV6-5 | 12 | ASSHKSLAGEQY
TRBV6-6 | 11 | ASSSLLSGRGS
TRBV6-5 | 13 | ASRMPGQAYNEQF
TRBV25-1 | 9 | ASSLNTEAF
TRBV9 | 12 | ASSVDEVPNEQF
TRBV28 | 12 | ASSQGDSRQPQH
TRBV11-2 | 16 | ASSLTPSGASRTDTQY
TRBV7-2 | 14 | ASSSAPDREHGELF
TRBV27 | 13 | ASGRGAGGNGELF
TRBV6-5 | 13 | ASRSTGGLYNEQF
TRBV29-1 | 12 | SVLRGTGRSEQF
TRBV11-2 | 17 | ASSSGTQTRTGGTDTQY
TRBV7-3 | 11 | ASSLTGYTEAF
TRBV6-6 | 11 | ASSFRDRLGAF
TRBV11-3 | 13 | ASSLGPSGSGTQY
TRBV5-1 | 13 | ASSLESARRDTQY
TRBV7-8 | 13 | ASSLAGPGVTEAF
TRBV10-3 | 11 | AISGLAGYEQY
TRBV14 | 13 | ASSPSGTLKNIQY
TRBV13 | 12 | ASSFGSANSPLH
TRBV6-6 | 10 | ASSYPQANQY
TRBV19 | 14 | ASKVAPGAGANVLT
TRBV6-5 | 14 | ASSYTWTGPTYEQY
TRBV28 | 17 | ASSPDNLLRDNRWYEQY
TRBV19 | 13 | ASSADTPYNSPLH
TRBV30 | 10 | AWSPPNYGYT
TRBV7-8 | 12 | ASSSLRMNTEAF
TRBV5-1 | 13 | ASSQGTGGGWPLH
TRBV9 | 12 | ASSGGGTPGELF
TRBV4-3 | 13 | ASSLHRGLNQPQH
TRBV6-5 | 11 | ASRGTGTDTQY
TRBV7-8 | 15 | ASSNVGAGESYNEQF
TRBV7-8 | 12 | ASSWTSGSRELF
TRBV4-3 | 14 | ASSQDQGRENEKLF
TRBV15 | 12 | ATSRDRQGSGYT
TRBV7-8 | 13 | ASSLGGFGGSEQF
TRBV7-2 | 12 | ASSQLARTDTQY
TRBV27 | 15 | ASSKRTSGAYSYEQY
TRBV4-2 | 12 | ASSQEGTGQGYT
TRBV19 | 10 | ASRARARPQH
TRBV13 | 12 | ASSIFWTGIKAF
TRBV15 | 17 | ATSSERSLGAGRTDTQY